A selection of T cell receptor beta chains follows, all from one sample in a study of beta chain features in type 1 diabetes. Clones were read by immunoSEQ multiplex PCR, and TCRdb kept only the in-frame ones, dropping some. Of about 900,000 clones in the sample, 17% were seen once. Sequencing was performed on naive CD4+ T cells from blood. The receptors come from a young woman in good health. Both conserved end residues are part of each CDR3. Each record gives: J gene, clone size, V gene, D gene, CDR3 DNA, CDR3 protein. A D gene is named only where the DNA matches it firmly. Clone size is given for some rows only: seen once, a few or many times, or a class if the clone is expanded.

J gene: TRBJ2-1; clone size: few; V gene: TRBV7-2; D gene: -; CDR3 DNA: TGTGCCAGCAGCAAGCTACACCCCGGGACTTCTTACAATGAGCAGTTCTTC; CDR3 protein: CASSKLHPGTSYNEQFF
J gene: TRBJ2-1; clone size: -; V gene: TRBV9; D gene: TRBD2; CDR3 DNA: TGTGCCAGCAGCCCCTCTATAGCGGGAGGCAATGAGCAGTTCTTC; CDR3 protein: CASSPSIAGGNEQFF
J gene: TRBJ2-5; clone size: -; V gene: TRBV20-1; D gene: -; CDR3 DNA: TGCAGTGCTAAAGGGTGGGAGACCCAGTACTTC; CDR3 protein: CSAKGWETQYF
J gene: TRBJ1-2; clone size: -; V gene: TRBV9; D gene: TRBD1; CDR3 DNA: TGTGCCAGCAGCGCGAGGGGGCTCTATGGCTACACCTTC; CDR3 protein: CASSARGLYGYTF
J gene: TRBJ2-7; clone size: -; V gene: TRBV29-1; D gene: TRBD2; CDR3 DNA: TGCAGCGTAGCGACTAGCGGGAGGTACGAGCAGTACTTC; CDR3 protein: CSVATSGRYEQYF
J gene: TRBJ1-5; clone size: few; V gene: TRBV9; D gene: -; CDR3 DNA: TGTGCCAGCAGCGAAGGACTGATTAATCAGCCCCAGCATTTT; CDR3 protein: CASSEGLINQPQHF
J gene: TRBJ2-1; clone size: -; V gene: TRBV11-2; D gene: -; CDR3 DNA: TGTGCCAGCAGCTTAGCCTTAGGGACATACAATGAGCAGTTCTTC; CDR3 protein: CASSLALGTYNEQFF
J gene: TRBJ2-5; clone size: few; V gene: TRBV6-5; D gene: -; CDR3 DNA: TGTGCCAGCAGTTACGGGGGGCAGACCCAGTACTTC; CDR3 protein: CASSYGGQTQYF
J gene: TRBJ1-5; clone size: -; V gene: TRBV7-2; D gene: -; CDR3 DNA: TGTGCCAGCAGCACCCAAAGCGCGGGGGGAGAGCCCCAGCATTTT; CDR3 protein: CASSTQSAGGEPQHF
J gene: TRBJ1-2; clone size: few; V gene: TRBV19; D gene: -; CDR3 DNA: TGTGCCAGCGCATTACAGGGATTTCGGGGCTATGGCTACACCTTC; CDR3 protein: CASALQGFRGYGYTF
J gene: TRBJ1-3; clone size: -; V gene: TRBV14; D gene: -; CDR3 DNA: TGTGCCAGCAGCCAAGGGATAGTCTCTGGAAACACCATATATTTT; CDR3 protein: CASSQGIVSGNTIYF
J gene: TRBJ2-1; clone size: -; V gene: TRBV28; D gene: -; CDR3 DNA: TGTGCCAGCAGTAGCGGGTCGGGAAACAATGAGCAGTTCTTC; CDR3 protein: CASSSGSGNNEQFF
J gene: TRBJ1-5; clone size: few; V gene: TRBV5-6; D gene: -; CDR3 DNA: TGTGCCAGCAGCTCCTCCGGCTTGGGGGGGCATCAGCCCCAGCATTTT; CDR3 protein: CASSSSGLGGHQPQHF
J gene: TRBJ1-5; clone size: -; V gene: TRBV6-6; D gene: -; CDR3 DNA: TGTGCCAGCAGCTCAGACAGCAATCAGCCCCAGCATTTT; CDR3 protein: CASSSDSNQPQHF
J gene: TRBJ2-5; clone size: -; V gene: TRBV15; D gene: -; CDR3 DNA: TGTGCCACCAGTAGCCAGGGTTCGTGGGAGACCCAGTACTTC; CDR3 protein: CATSSQGSWETQYF
J gene: TRBJ2-1; clone size: few; V gene: TRBV2; D gene: -; CDR3 DNA: TGTGCCAGCGAAGGGGTAGCCGGCGGGAATGAGCAGTTCTTC; CDR3 protein: CASEGVAGGNEQFF
J gene: TRBJ2-5; clone size: few; V gene: TRBV28; D gene: -; CDR3 DNA: TGTGCCAGCAGGATCTCAGTGGCCATTCGGTCCCAAGAGACCCAGTACTTC; CDR3 protein: CASRISVAIRSQETQYF
J gene: TRBJ1-2; clone size: -; V gene: TRBV7-2; D gene: -; CDR3 DNA: TGTGCCAGCAGCTCGATTCAGGGGTCTGTCTATGGCTACACCTTC; CDR3 protein: CASSSIQGSVYGYTF
J gene: TRBJ2-1; clone size: -; V gene: TRBV5-4; D gene: TRBD2; CDR3 DNA: TGTGCCAGCAGCCCCATTAGCGGGTTATACAATGAGCAGTTCTTC; CDR3 protein: CASSPISGLYNEQFF
J gene: TRBJ2-1; clone size: few; V gene: TRBV28; D gene: -; CDR3 DNA: TGTGCCAGCAGTTTTACCCCCGGAGCTTTCTACAATGAGCAGTTCTTC; CDR3 protein: CASSFTPGAFYNEQFF
J gene: TRBJ2-6; clone size: -; V gene: TRBV27; D gene: -; CDR3 DNA: TGTGCCAGCAGTTTATCCCGATCTGGGGCCAACGTCCTGACTTTC; CDR3 protein: CASSLSRSGANVLTF
J gene: TRBJ2-1; clone size: -; V gene: TRBV29-1; D gene: -; CDR3 DNA: TGCAGAGGAGGGAGGTGGGGTGAGCAGTTCTTC; CDR3 protein: CRGGRWGEQFF
J gene: TRBJ2-1; clone size: few; V gene: TRBV5-1; D gene: TRBD2; CDR3 DNA: TGCGCCAGCAGCTTGACTAGCGGGGTTTACAATGAGCAGTTCTTC; CDR3 protein: CASSLTSGVYNEQFF
J gene: TRBJ2-3; clone size: -; V gene: TRBV10-3; D gene: TRBD1; CDR3 DNA: TGTGCCATCAGCCCATGGGGGACAGGGGGCATAACCACAGATACGCAGTATTTT; CDR3 protein: CAISPWGTGGITTDTQYF
J gene: TRBJ1-2; clone size: -; V gene: TRBV2; D gene: -; CDR3 DNA: TGTGCCAGCAGTGTGGGCTATGGCTGCACCTTC; CDR3 protein: CASSVGYGCTF
J gene: TRBJ2-1; clone size: few; V gene: TRBV7-9; D gene: -; CDR3 DNA: TGTGCCAGCAGCCTCCCCCCCCTTAGAAGCTCCTACAATGAGCAGTTCTTC; CDR3 protein: CASSLPPLRSSYNEQFF
J gene: TRBJ2-7; clone size: -; V gene: TRBV7-9; D gene: -; CDR3 DNA: TGTTCCAGCAGCTTAGGGCCCTACGAGCAGTACTTC; CDR3 protein: CSSSLGPYEQYF
J gene: TRBJ2-7; clone size: few; V gene: TRBV10-3; D gene: -; CDR3 DNA: TGTGCCACGGGGGACGGGTACGAGCAGTACTTC; CDR3 protein: CATGDGYEQYF
J gene: TRBJ2-5; clone size: -; V gene: TRBV13; D gene: TRBD2; CDR3 DNA: TGTGCCAGCAGCTCCAACACCGGGACTAGCGGAGAGACCCAGTACTTC; CDR3 protein: CASSSNTGTSGETQYF
J gene: TRBJ2-5; clone size: -; V gene: TRBV5-1; D gene: -; CDR3 DNA: TGCGCCAGCAGCTTGGCGGCTTATAAAGAGACCCAGTACTTC; CDR3 protein: CASSLAAYKETQYF